The 3 T cell receptor beta chains listed next were all sequenced from one sample in a study of shared clonotypes between healthy human individuals. CD8 cells classed as naive were CD45RO-negative and positively selected for CCR7, excluding terminally differentiated effector memory CD45RA+ cells. The protocol was immunoSEQ multiplex PCR, while the TCRdb copy is restricted to in-frame clones and leaves out a portion. The sample includes about 680,000 clones, around 92% of them seen just once. The sequencing sample was made of naive CD8+ T cells sorted from blood. Receptors originate from a man aged 25 to 45 in good health.

This sequence joins TRBV15 and TRBJ2-7, with D possibly called TRBD1 or TRBD2 (5 bases each). Germline V gives CDR1 LNHNV, CDR2 YYDKDF (reference sequence). The V end was cut by 6 bases, the J end by 2 bases, with 17 bases between. This CDR3 comprises 15 residues. In DNA form, the CDR3 reads TGTGCCACCAGAGGGATTAACGGGGCTACCTACGAGCAGTACTTC. It yields the protein CATRGINGATYEQYF. The full variable domain, completed using reference TRBV15 and TRBJ2-7, is DAMVIQNPRYQVTQFGKPVTLSCSQTLNHNVMYWYQQKSSQAPKLLFHYYDKDFNNEADTPDNFQSRRPNTSFCFLDIRSPGLGDTAMYLCATRGINGATYEQYFGPGTRLTVT.

The chain carries TRBV15 and TRBJ2-1; 8 bases line up with TRBD2. Germline CDR1 is LNHNV and CDR2 is YYDKDF (reference sequence). The CDR3 is made up of 15 amino acids. V trimming: 4 bases; J trimming: 7 bases; junction bases outside the gene matches: 9. The DNA of the CDR3 is TGTGCCACCAGCAAAGGGCGGGGGGTTCGGAATGAGCAGTTCTTC. Its protein product is CATSKGRGVRNEQFF.

The V gene is TRBV27, the J gene TRBJ2-1, with 10 bases matching TRBD2. Germline V gene data show CDR1 as MNHEY and CDR2 as SMNVEV (reference sequence). The V gene end was trimmed by 6 bases and the J gene end by 7 bases; junction bases not matched to a gene: 3. CDR3 size: 13 residues. The CDR3 DNA sequence: TGTGCCAGCAGGGGGACTAGCGTGAATGAGCAGTTCTTC. This gives the protein CASRGTSVNEQFF.